These T cell receptor beta chains were read from a single sample in a study of shared clonotypes between healthy human individuals. This table comes from immunoSEQ multiplex PCR, and its TCRdb copy is limited to in-frame clones, with some not included. The sample consists of about 2.3 million clones, under 95% of them appearing once. Sequencing was performed on naive CD4+ T cells from PBMCs. The receptors derive from a man between 18 and 29 years old in good health. Some clones in this sample may be carry-over from other donors' samples. Both conserved end residues are part of each CDR3. The D gene is left open where the match is weak. Expanded clones get a size class; other rows say once, few or many, or leave the size out.

>16|NA|TRBV12-5|TRBJ1-5|NA
TGTGCTAGTGCCCTATATACAGGATCAGGCAATCAGCCCCAGCATTTT
CASALYTGSGNQPQHF
>18|once|TRBV27|TRBJ1-5|NA
TGTGCCAGCAGTCTGCGACGGGTTCCCACTGGTAGCAATCAGCCCCAGCATTTT
CASSLRRVPTGSNQPQHF
>10|few|TRBV11-3|TRBJ1-1|NA
TGTGCCAGCCGGCCCACTGAAGCTTTCTTT
CASRPTEAFF
>16|NA|TRBV28|TRBJ2-1|NA
TGTGCCAGCAGTTTAATTTCAAGGCCCATGAACAATGAGCAGTTCTTC
CASSLISRPMNNEQFF
>12|once|TRBV28|TRBJ2-7|NA
TGTGCCAGCAGTTTGACAGGACATACCTCCCAATTC
CASSLTGHTSQF
>15|NA|TRBV19|TRBJ1-1|TRBD1
TGTGCCAGTAGGCCTCCGGGACAGGGGACATTAGAAGCTTTCTTT
CASRPPGQGTLEAFF
>15|NA|TRBV6-6|TRBJ1-2|TRBD1
TGTGCCAGCAGTTCTCCCGGACAGGGGGATGATGGCTACACCTTC
CASSSPGQGDDGYTF
>13|NA|TRBV30|TRBJ1-4|TRBD1
TGTGCCTGGAACAGGGGTAGAGAGGAAAAACTGTTTTTT
CAWNRGREEKLFF
>14|NA|TRBV7-2|TRBJ1-4|NA
TGTGCCAGCAGCCAGAGACCTGGGGACGAAAAACTGTTTTTT
CASSQRPGDEKLFF
>16|NA|TRBV11-2|TRBJ2-7|TRBD2
TGTGCCAGCAGCTTAGTTCGTGGGAGGGCGTTCTACGAGCAGTACTTC
CASSLVRGRAFYEQYF
>12|NA|TRBV6-6|TRBJ1-6|NA
TGTGCCAGCAGTACAGGGTTTTCACCCCTCCACTTT
CASSTGFSPLHF
>14|NA|TRBV28|TRBJ2-1|NA
TGTGCCAGCAGTTTTCCGGGCAATAAGGGTGAGCAGTTCTTC
CASSFPGNKGEQFF
>17|NA|TRBV28|TRBJ1-5|TRBD1
TGTGCCAGCAGCTCCGGGACAGAGGACTGGGGCAATCAGCCCCAGCATTTT
CASSSGTEDWGNQPQHF
>14|NA|TRBV25-1|TRBJ2-2|NA
TGTGCCAGCAGCCCTCCCTTTCACACCGGGGAGCTGTTTTTT
CASSPPFHTGELFF
>18|NA|TRBV11-2|TRBJ2-3|TRBD2
TGTGCCAGCAGCCCAGACCCTTGGACTAGCGGGAGTACAGATACGCAGTATTTT
CASSPDPWTSGSTDTQYF
>13|NA|TRBV14|TRBJ2-7|NA
TGTGCCAGCAGCCAACGCCAGGGTTCCGAGCAGTACTTC
CASSQRQGSEQYF
>16|NA|TRBV7-2|TRBJ2-7|NA
TGTGCCAGCAGCTTAGCAGTTAGCTCAGTTTCCTACGAGCAGTACTTC
CASSLAVSSVSYEQYF